The subject of this entry is one T cell receptor beta chain. What it recognizes is unknown. This record belongs to a study of graft-versus-host responses after intestinal transplantation. Study-level background: Recipients uniformly received anti-thymocyte globulin induction, followed by tacrolimus and steroids for 2 to 4 years.

V dropped 3 bases and J dropped 2 bases, with 10 bases sitting between them. Germline V gives CDR1 KGHSH, CDR2 LQKENI. The CDR3 sequence is 15 residues long. Profiled with immunoSEQ multiplex PCR; TCRdb holds only in-frame clones, not every one. The table has 140,000 or so clones, nearly 95% seen once; the top ten hold 0.19%. Study results and limitations: Recipient marrow contained GvH clones, some of which appeared first in ileum or blood. Individuals carrying graft-donor T cell macrochimerism showed high graft-versus-host to host-versus-graft clonal ratios in allografts.

Sequenced material: unstimulated CD4+ T cells sorted from spleen or lymph node cells, taken before intestinal transplant. The chain combines TRBV18 with TRBJ2-2, with D maybe TRBD2 (5 bases). This TCR came from a human donor who received an intestinal transplant. CDR3: CASSPGSVNTGELFF. The CDR3 DNA reads as TGTGCCAGCTCACCGGGGAGTGTCAACACCGGGGAGCTGTTTTTT.